This is a list of T cell receptor beta chains from one sample in a study of patients and donors after allogeneic stem cell transplantation. TCRdb processed the RT-PCR reads anew with MiXCR; each CDR3 protein has one entry. The sample shows 150,000 to 250,000 distinct CDR3 sequences, less than 45% of them seen only once. The sequencing sample was made of blood, either unsorted or a sorted T cell fraction (not recorded which). These receptors were taken from a human donor who was either an allogeneic HSCT recipient or a stem cell or donor lymphocyte infusion donor (not recorded which). It is not recorded whose cells these are; they may come from a transplant donor. Each CDR3 is given with its conserved first and last residue. Each record gives: V gene, D gene, clone size, J gene, CDR3 protein, CDR3 DNA. D genes are given only for firm matches. Size values are once, few and many counts, or a class for expanded clones, and some rows have none.

>TRBV5-1|.|.|TRBJ1-1
CASSLRAAGNTEAFF
TGCGCCAGCAGCTTGAGGGCCGCGGGGAACACTGAAGCTTTCTTT
>TRBV10-3|TRBD2|few|TRBJ2-5
CAISESVAGAEETQYF
TGTGCCATCAGTGAGTCTGTAGCGGGAGCGGAGGAGACCCAGTACTTC
>TRBV6-6|.|few|TRBJ1-1
CASGLPGIEAFF
TGTGCCAGCGGACTACCGGGGATTGAAGCTTTCTTT
>TRBV7-9|TRBD1|few|TRBJ1-2
CASSPNPGTGDYGYTF
TGTGCCAGCAGCCCCAACCCCGGGACAGGGGACTATGGCTACACCTTC
>TRBV12-3/TRBV12-4|.|many|TRBJ1-1
CASSRNTEAFF
TGTGCCAGCAGCCGGAACACTGAAGCTTTCTTT
>TRBV28|.|few|TRBJ1-5
CASSLSWTSNQPQHF
TGTGCCAGCAGTTTGAGTTGGACCTCCAATCAGCCCCAGCATTTT
>TRBV29-1|.|.|TRBJ2-1
CSVALAHNEQFF
TGCAGCGTGGCACTAGCCCACAATGAGCAGTTCTTC
>TRBV21-1|.|once|TRBJ2-4
CASSRKNIQYF
TGTGCCAGCTCCAGAAAAAACATTCAGTACTTC
>TRBV9|.|.|TRBJ1-4
CASRDARARSEKLFF
TGTGCCAGCAGGGACGCCCGGGCACGGAGCGAAAAACTGTTTTTT
>TRBV7-9|.|.|TRBJ1-4
CASSSQSQQAWGGLFF
TGTGCCAGCAGCTCCCAAAGTCAACAGGCTTGGGGGGGACTGTTTTTT
>TRBV11-2|TRBD2|once|TRBJ2-3
CASSFDGRAEDTQYF
TGTGCCAGCAGCTTTGACGGGAGGGCTGAGGATACGCAGTATTTT
>TRBV4-3|TRBD2|.|TRBJ2-5
CASSQESGSEETQYF
TGCGCCAGCAGCCAAGAGAGCGGGAGTGAAGAGACCCAGTACTTC
>TRBV4-3|.|.|TRBJ2-7
CASSQERGFYEQYF
TGCGCCAGCAGCCAAGAACGGGGATTCTACGAGCAGTACTTC
>TRBV6-5|.|.|TRBJ1-1
CASSYSRTGNTEAFF
TGTGCCAGCAGTTACTCTAGGACGGGAAACACTGAAGCTTTCTTT
>TRBV9|.|few|TRBJ1-5
CASSVDLGQPQHF
TGTGCCAGCAGCGTAGACCTCGGACAGCCCCAGCATTTT
>TRBV6-5|.|.|TRBJ2-2
CASSYSRTQYGELFF
TGTGCCAGCAGTTACTCGAGGACCCAGTACGGGGAGCTGTTTTTT
>TRBV9|TRBD2|.|TRBJ2-1
CASSVVWGSGTSQEGSYNEQFF
TGTGCCAGCAGCGTAGTCTGGGGGTCCGGGACTAGCCAGGAAGGCTCCTACAATGAGCAGTTCTTC
>TRBV7-2|TRBD2|.|TRBJ2-1
CASSLVGTSGKNEQFF
TGTGCCAGCAGCTTAGTCGGGACTAGCGGGAAGAATGAGCAGTTCTTC
>TRBV6-2/TRBV6-3|.|few|TRBJ1-1
CASSYSAENTEAFF
TGTGCCAGCAGTTACTCGGCTGAGAACACTGAAGCTTTCTTT
>TRBV20-1|TRBD2|.|TRBJ2-3
CSARELAGARDTQYF
TGCAGTGCTAGAGAGCTAGCGGGAGCGAGAGATACGCAGTATTTT
>TRBV11-2|TRBD2|.|TRBJ2-1
CASSYRLAGLVGEQFF
TGTGCCAGCAGCTACCGACTAGCGGGACTCGTCGGTGAGCAGTTCTTC
>TRBV29-1|.|few|TRBJ1-4
CSVESGLSEKLFF
TGCAGCGTTGAAAGTGGACTGAGTGAAAAACTGTTTTTT
>TRBV20-1|TRBD1|many|TRBJ1-1
CSAFQGAETEAFF
TGCAGTGCTTTTCAGGGGGCCGAGACTGAAGCTTTCTTT
>TRBV12-3/TRBV12-4|.|few|TRBJ2-7
CASSPGTYEQYF
TGTGCCAGCAGCCCGGGAACCTACGAGCAGTACTTC
>TRBV7-6|.|.|TRBJ2-1
CASSLATQGTNEQFF
TGTGCCAGCAGCTTAGCTACGCAGGGGACCAATGAGCAGTTCTTC
>TRBV28|.|.|TRBJ2-3
CASSVLGPRHTDTQYF
TGTGCCAGCAGTGTCTTGGGACCCCGTCACACAGATACGCAGTATTTT
>TRBV5-6|.|few|TRBJ2-3
CASSLAQDTQYF
TGTGCCAGCAGCTTGGCCCAAGATACGCAGTATTTT
>TRBV14|.|few|TRBJ1-1
CASSQFGFPEAFF
TGTGCCAGCAGCCAATTTGGGTTCCCTGAAGCTTTCTTT
>TRBV14|.|.|TRBJ1-1
CASSQEMNTEAFF
TGTGCCAGCAGCCAGGAGATGAACACTGAAGCTTTCTTT
>TRBV7-9|.|.|TRBJ1-1
CASSLFEFMNTEAFF
TGTGCCAGCAGCTTATTTGAGTTTATGAACACTGAAGCTTTCTTT
>TRBV11-2|.|.|TRBJ2-3
CASSLALASTDTQYF
TGTGCCAGCAGCTTAGCGCTAGCTAGCACAGATACGCAGTATTTT
>TRBV4-2|TRBD1|.|TRBJ1-1
CASSRDRINTEAFF
TGTGCCAGCAGTCGGGACAGAATTAACACTGAAGCTTTCTTT
>TRBV6-4|.|few|TRBJ1-2
CASSDGLYGYTF
TGTGCCAGCAGTGATGGACTCTATGGCTACACCTTC
>TRBV12-3/TRBV12-4|.|few|TRBJ2-7
CASSPQMILTGWGGYEQYF
TGTGCCAGCAGTCCGCAAATGATCCTGACAGGGTGGGGAGGCTACGAGCAGTACTTC
>TRBV27|.|.|TRBJ1-2
CASSLQGTDYGYTF
TGTGCCAGCAGTTTACAGGGTACGGACTATGGCTACACCTTC
>TRBV18|.|.|TRBJ2-5
CASSPSKGSGETQYF
TGTGCCAGCTCACCTTCCAAGGGGTCCGGGGAGACCCAGTACTTC
>TRBV28|.|.|TRBJ1-2
CASSQWGGYTF
TGTGCCAGCAGTCAATGGGGAGGCTACACCTTC
>TRBV2|.|.|TRBJ1-5
CASGEGVRNQPQHF
TGTGCCAGCGGGGAGGGCGTTCGCAATCAGCCCCAGCATTTT
>TRBV28|TRBD1|.|TRBJ1-3
CASSPTGTGGSGNTIYF
TGTGCCAGCAGTCCGACCGGGACAGGCGGATCTGGAAACACCATATATTTT
>TRBV4-2|.|.|TRBJ2-3
CASSQDMAGYTDTQYF
TGTGCCAGCAGCCAAGATATGGCGGGCTACACAGATACGCAGTATTTT
>TRBV10-3|.|.|TRBJ1-1
CAISRSPSGLAEEAFF
TGTGCCATCAGCAGGTCCCCCTCTGGACTTGCGGAAGAAGCTTTCTTT
>TRBV20-1|TRBD1|.|TRBJ1-5
CSARETGVRDQPQHF
TGCAGTGCTAGAGAGACAGGGGTCCGGGATCAGCCCCAGCATTTT
>TRBV27|.|.|TRBJ1-3
CASRPHDSSGNTIYF
TGTGCCAGCAGACCACACGACAGCTCTGGAAACACCATATATTTT
>TRBV19|.|.|TRBJ1-5
CASSIAEGLENQPQHF
TGTGCCAGTAGTATAGCTGAAGGTCTAGAAAATCAGCCCCAGCATTTT
>TRBV5-1|.|once|TRBJ2-5
CASSSTGETQYF
TGCGCCAGCAGCTCGACGGGGGAGACCCAGTACTTC
>TRBV25-1|TRBD1|.|TRBJ2-1
CASSPPGQFTNEQFF
TGTGCCAGCAGCCCCCCGGGACAGTTCACCAATGAGCAGTTCTTC
>TRBV12-3/TRBV12-4|.|many|TRBJ1-1
CASSSFGAEAFF
TGTGCCAGCAGTTCGTTTGGGGCAGAAGCTTTCTTT
>TRBV7-9|.|.|TRBJ1-1
CASSPPAGGTEAFF
TGTGCCAGCAGCCCCCCCGCCGGGGGCACTGAAGCTTTCTTT
>TRBV5-1|.|few|TRBJ2-3
CASSLAAGGSTDTQYF
TGCGCCAGCAGCTTGGCGGCAGGAGGGAGCACAGATACGCAGTATTTT
>TRBV5-1|TRBD1|.|TRBJ2-3
CASSLWGQGPDTQYF
TGCGCCAGCAGCTTGTGGGGACAGGGACCAGATACGCAGTATTTT
>TRBV7-2|TRBD2|.|TRBJ2-3
CASSLRLAGSTNTQYF
TGTGCCAGCAGCTTACGCCTAGCGGGCAGCACAAATACGCAGTATTTT
>TRBV27|.|few|TRBJ2-7
CASSLFGDSYEQYF
TGTGCCAGCAGTTTATTTGGCGACTCCTACGAGCAGTACTTC
>TRBV5-1|.|.|TRBJ2-7
CASSLAGEPYEQYF
TGCGCCAGCAGCTTGGCAGGGGAACCCTACGAGCAGTACTTC
>TRBV12-3/TRBV12-4|.|.|TRBJ1-1
CASSPQAGITEAFF
TGTGCCAGCAGTCCCCAAGCCGGTATCACTGAAGCTTTCTTT
>TRBV14|TRBD2|.|TRBJ2-7
CASSQPGLAELEQYF
TGTGCCAGCAGCCAACCGGGACTAGCCGAACTCGAGCAGTACTTC
>TRBV4-2|.|.|TRBJ2-2
CASSQDPLAGELFF
TGTGCCAGCAGCCAAGACCCACTGGCCGGGGAGCTGTTTTTT
>TRBV5-1|TRBD2|.|TRBJ2-2
CASSSTGTSESENTGELFF
TGCGCCAGCAGCTCGACCGGGACTAGCGAATCAGAAAACACCGGGGAGCTGTTTTTT
>TRBV10-3|TRBD2|.|TRBJ2-1
CAIRSGRADEQFF
TGTGCAATTAGGAGCGGGAGGGCAGATGAGCAGTTCTTC
>TRBV6-2/TRBV6-3|TRBD1|once|TRBJ1-1
CASITGTGRMNTEAFF
TGTGCCAGCATCACCGGGACAGGACGCATGAACACTGAAGCTTTCTTT
>TRBV28|.|.|TRBJ2-7
CASSFTGYEQYF
TGTGCCAGCAGTTTTACGGGCTACGAGCAGTACTTC